Listed here are 19 T cell receptor beta chains from one sample, sequenced in a study of T-cell reconstitution after alpha-beta-depleted transplantation in children. This sample's TCRbeta library carried unique molecular identifier barcodes. A single record per CDR3 protein comes from TCRdb applying MiXCR to the PCR reads. The sample yields more than 400,000 distinct CDR3 sequences, about an eighth seen once. The starting material was PBMCs, mostly from graft donor cells, obtained 180 days after TCRalphabeta/CD19-depleted stem cell transplant. These receptors were taken from a female patient between 2 and 15 years old who had a stem cell transplant for aplastic anemia, so the T cells may come from the graft donor.

The V call is TRBV6-2 or TRBV6-3, the J call TRBJ1-4; D is possibly TRBD1 (5 bases). The V gene lost 2 bases and the J gene lost 0 bases, with 7 bases spanning the gap. Germline assignment: CDR1 MNHEY and CDR2 SVGEGT. The CDR3 loop spans 15 amino acids. This CDR3 is CASSYRTTTNEKLFF. In DNA form, the CDR3 reads TGTGCCAGCAGTTACCGGACAACAACTAATGAAAAACTGTTTTTT.

This clonotype showed up many times. This chain joins TRBV7-2 and TRBJ2-1; the match to TRBD1 covers 9 bases. The germline V gene encodes CDR1 SGHTA and CDR2 FQGNSA. The CDR3 is 15 residues long. V gave up 4 bases and J gave up 4 bases; unmatched junction bases: 5. CDR3 sequence reads: CASSYGQGPYNEQFF. CDR3 bases: TGTGCCAGCAGCTATGGACAGGGGCCGTACAATGAGCAGTTCTTC.

This clonotype was recorded only once. The chain combines TRBV7-6 with TRBJ1-2; D gene ambiguous. V was shortened by 0 bases and J by 4 bases, with 12 bases between the two germline ends. This CDR3 region has 15 residues. CDR1 and CDR2 (germline): SGHVS, FNYEAQ. The CDR3 nucleotides read TGTGCCAGCAGCTTAGCCCCGGGCCTTGGCTATGGCTACACCTTC. It specifies CASSLAPGLGYGYTF.

This clonotype showed up many times. This rearrangement joins TRBV5-1 to TRBJ2-2, with no clear D. This CDR3 comprises 15 residues. Germline V gene data show CDR1 as SGHRS and CDR2 as YFSETQ. The V gene lost 1 base and the J gene lost 2 bases, with 9 bases spanning the gap. In DNA form, the CDR3 reads TGCGCCAGCAGCTTGAGACGAATAAACACCGGGGAGCTGTTTTTT. This codes for CASSLRRINTGELFF.

The chain combines TRBV7-2 with TRBJ1-2; 9 positions match TRBD1. J was trimmed by 4 bases and V by 1 base; bases with no gene match: 4. The CDR3 is made up of 15 amino acids. Germline CDR1 and CDR2: SGHTA and FQGNSA. CDR3 sequence: CASSLDRGPFYGYTF. The CDR3 DNA is TGTGCCAGCAGCTTAGACAGGGGGCCGTTCTATGGCTACACCTTC.

This clonotype was seen a handful of times. This chain uses TRBV29-1 with TRBJ2-7, with no clear D. Germline CDR1 reads SQVTM; CDR2 reads ANQGSEA. The CDR3 covers 11 residues. The CDR3 is CSVECQYSSSV. CDR3 coding DNA: TGCAGCGTTGAATGCCAGTATTCCTCTTCCGTC.

The V call is TRBV5-1, the J call TRBJ2-2; D is unclear. This CDR3 has 18 amino acids. Trimming took off 0 bases at V and 1 base at J, with 16 bases between the two ends. Germline lookup yields CDR1 SGHRS and CDR2 YFSETQ. The DNA of the CDR3 is TGCGCCAGCAGCTTGGGGGTAATAGGGCCGTTGAACACCGGGGAGCTGTTTTTT. It codes for CASSLGVIGPLNTGELFF.

This clonotype was counted between two and nine times. The chain joins TRBV13 to TRBJ2-2; the match to TRBD2 covers 9 bases. The CDR3 totals 17 residues. V was clipped by 5 bases and J by 5 bases; unmatched bases: 12. Germline V gene data show CDR1 as PRHDT and CDR2 as FYEKMQ (reference sequence). The CDR3: CASSPGLAKPGTGELFF. CDR3 DNA: TGTGCCAGCAGCCCGGGACTAGCCAAACCGGGTACCGGGGAGCTGTTTTTT. The full variable domain, completed using reference TRBV13 and TRBJ2-2, is AAGVIQSPRHLIKEKRETATLKCYPIPRHDTVYWYQQGPGQDPQFLISFYEKMQSDKGSIPDRFSAQQFSDYHSELNMSSLELGDSALYFCASSPGLAKPGTGELFFGEGSRLTVL.

Regarding this clonotype: Given the absence of the conserved phenylalanine or tryptophan at the CDR3 end, a read error is likely. The V and J genes are TRBV11-2 and TRBJ1-3; D gene unclear. The CDR3 consists of 13 residues. Germline V lookup: CDR1 SGHAT, CDR2 FQNNGV. Trimming shortened V by 5 bases and J by 0 bases, and 5 bases separated the two germline ends. The CDR3 DNA sequence: TGTGCCAGCAGCCCCTTCTCTGGAAACACCATATATTCT. Protein sequence: CASSPFSGNTIYS.

This chain connects TRBV20-1 to TRBJ1-2, with D perhaps matching TRBD1 (5 bases). CDR1 is DFQATT and CDR2 is SNEGSKA in the germline V gene (reference sequence). This CDR3 region has 14 residues. V lost 4 bases, J lost 4 bases, and 16 bases lay in between. The CDR3 DNA is TGCAGTGCTAAAACCAGAAGAGGGGTCTATGGCTACACCTTC. The encoded protein is CSAKTRRGVYGYTF.

This clonotype was seen a few times. The rearrangement links TRBV20-1 to TRBJ2-3; 8 bases align to TRBD1. The CDR3 has 17 amino acids. Germline-derived CDR1 and CDR2 are DFQATT and SNEGSKA (reference sequence). Trimming removed 0 bases from V and 0 bases from J; junction bases left unmatched: 8. The CDR3 DNA sequence: TGCAGTGCTAGAGATTGGACAGGGCAGACTAGCACAGATACGCAGTATTTT. Protein product: CSARDWTGQTSTDTQYF.

The V gene is TRBV2, the J gene TRBJ2-7, with TRBD2 matching 7 bases. The V segment lost 0 bases and the J segment 0 bases; nucleotides outside the gene matches: 14. Germline assignment: CDR1 SNHLY and CDR2 FYNNEI. CDR3 length: 19 amino acids. For the CDR3, the DNA is TGTGCCAGCAGTGAAGCGCTGTTGAGCGGGGACCTATTCTCCTACGAGCAGTACTTC. It codes for CASSEALLSGDLFSYEQYF.

The rearrangement links TRBV6-5 to TRBJ2-7, with TRBD1 matching 11 bases. The junction had 14 bases not matched to a gene; V was cut back by 0 bases and J by 7 bases. This CDR3 region has 18 residues. Germline assignment: CDR1 MNHEY and CDR2 SVGAGI. The CDR3: CASSYSRVRGQGAWEQYF. The CDR3 nucleotides read TGTGCCAGCAGTTACTCGAGGGTCCGAGGACAGGGGGCCTGGGAGCAGTACTTC.

This clonotype was detected only a few times. The chain has TRBV5-8 and TRBJ2-1; 7 bases are a match to TRBD1. V trimming: 4 bases; J trimming: 4 bases; junction bases outside the gene matches: 14. Germline loops: CDR1 SGHTS, CDR2 YDEGEE. The CDR3 totals 17 residues. The CDR3 loop reads CASSRQGDSRAYNEQFF. The CDR3 nucleotides are TGTGCCAGCAGCCGTCAAGGGGACAGCCGGGCTTACAATGAGCAGTTCTTC.

This clonotype was found a few times. The V gene is TRBV6-2 or TRBV6-3, the J gene TRBJ2-2; 9 bases line up with TRBD2. CDR1 and CDR2 from the germline V gene are MNHEY and SVGEGT. The CDR3 has 14 residues. Trimming at V came to 11 bases and at J to 3 bases, leaving 7 bases not matched to a gene. The DNA for the CDR3 is TGTGCCGGTTTAGCGGGAGATGACACCGGGGAGCTGTTTTTT. Amino acid sequence: CAGLAGDDTGELFF.

This clonotype has only a few counts. The rearrangement links TRBV4-2 to TRBJ2-7; 7 nucleotides match TRBD1. The germline V gene has CDR1 LGHNA and CDR2 YNFKEQ. V dropped 1 base and J dropped 5; count of bases not matched to a gene: 5. This CDR3 has 14 residues. CDR3 in DNA: TGTGCCAGCAGCCAAGGGACAGGTCTCGACGAGCAGTACGTC. Translated, it gives CASSQGTGLDEQYV.

Written as DNA, the CDR3 is TGTGCCAGCAGCTTAGGTTCGGTCGGGGAGACCCAGTACTTC. It codes for CASSLGSVGETQYF. The chain uses TRBV7-2 and TRBJ2-5; D ambiguous. Germline V gives CDR1 SGHTA, CDR2 FQGNSA. The germline V and J ends were trimmed by 1 base and 5 bases, with 11 bases remaining between them. The CDR3 has 14 residues.

The V and J genes are TRBV12-3 or TRBV12-4 and TRBJ2-7; no clear D. V was shortened by 5 bases and J by 4 bases, with 12 bases between the two germline ends. The CDR3 runs to 13 residues. In nucleotides, the CDR3 is TGTGCCAGCAGTCTCGGCGCACGGTACGAGCAGTACGTC. This translates into CASSLGARYEQYV.

This clonotype turned up a few times. This chain connects TRBV20-1 to TRBJ2-7; D may be TRBD1 or TRBD2 (5 bases each). Deletions cut 4 bases from V and 0 bases from J, with 7 bases between. The length of the CDR3 is 12 residues. Germline V gene sequence: CDR1 DFQATT, CDR2 SNEGSKA (reference sequence). The CDR3 DNA is TGCAGTGCTACAGGGAGCTCCTACGAGCAGTACTTC. Its translation is CSATGSSYEQYF.